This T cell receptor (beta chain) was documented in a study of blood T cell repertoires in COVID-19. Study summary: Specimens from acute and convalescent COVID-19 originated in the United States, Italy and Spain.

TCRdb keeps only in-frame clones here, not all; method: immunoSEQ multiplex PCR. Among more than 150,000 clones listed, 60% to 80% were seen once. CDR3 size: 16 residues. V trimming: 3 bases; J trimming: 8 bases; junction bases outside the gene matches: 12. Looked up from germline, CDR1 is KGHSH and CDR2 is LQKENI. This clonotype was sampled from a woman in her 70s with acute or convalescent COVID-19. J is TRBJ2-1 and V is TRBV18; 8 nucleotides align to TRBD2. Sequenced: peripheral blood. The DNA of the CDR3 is TGTGCCAGCTCACCGCTATCCCCAGCGGGAGTGGATGAGCAGTTCTTC. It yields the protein CASSPLSPAGVDEQFF.